This entry describes one T cell receptor (beta chain). Its antigen is currently unknown. The V and J ends lost 3 bases and 1 base respectively, with 12 bases between them. CDR3 length equals 16 residues. Germline CDR1 SGHTA, CDR2 FQGTGA. These data come from a study of CD4+ T cells in melanoma. Study-wide results and limits: CD8+ T cell, macrophage and B cell function reportedly correlated with neoantigen-specific CD4+ T cells. Reportedly, melanoma neoantigen-specific CD4+ T cells showed varied differentiation states.

Measured with immunoSEQ multiplex PCR; TCRdb has only the in-frame clones, and not every one. This table has about 11,000 clones, about 63% appearing once. Sequencing used cells from a culture (not recorded whether cultured in vitro). This sequence originates from a human donor with melanoma. The genes are TRBV7-3 and TRBJ2-2; no clear D gene. The CDR3 spells CASSFLAVQNTGELFF. CDR3 bases: TGTGCCAGCAGCTTCCTGGCGGTACAGAACACCGGGGAGCTGTTTTTT.